These 16 T cell receptor beta chains originate from one sample sequenced in a study of CD8 T cells in ankylosing spondylitis (dated by TCRdb to about 2017). The receptor library was made with 5' RACE. Sequencing used an Illumina HiSeq 2500. The public reads were reprocessed in TCRdb via fastp at Q25 and MiXCR, keeping in-frame beta chains. One record per CDR3 amino acid sequence lists the most common genes and DNA. Across this sample there are fewer than 400,000 distinct CDR3 sequences, with roughly 15% seen only once. Roughly 0.99% of the sample is held by the ten biggest clonotypes. The sequenced sample was blood, either unsorted or a sorted T cell fraction (not recorded which). Receptors were obtained from a male donor with ankylosing spondylitis or in good health (not recorded which).

The V gene is TRBV5-1, the J gene TRBJ1-2; a possible D gene is TRBD1 (5 bases). V dropped 4 bases and J dropped 7 bases, with 20 bases sitting between them. CDR3 length equals 15 residues. The germline gives CDR1 SGHRS, CDR2 YFSETQ. Written as DNA, the CDR3 is TGCGCCAGCAGCCCCGACGGGACCCACGGAAGTGGCTACACCTTC. Amino acid sequence: CASSPDGTHGSGYTF.

A few counts support this clonotype. The chain recombines TRBV25-1 with TRBJ2-4; 7 bases match TRBD2. The CDR3 is made up of 16 amino acids. The V and J ends lost 6 bases and 1 base, in that order; junction bases with no gene match: 9. CDR1 is MGHDK and CDR2 is SYGVNS in the germline V gene. CDR3 residues: CASSERGGTAKNIQYF. CDR3 DNA: TGTGCCAGCAGCGAAAGGGGAGGGACTGCCAAAAACATTCAGTACTTC.

This clonotype was seen many times. V usage is TRBV7-9 and J usage is TRBJ2-7, with 10 bases that match TRBD2. Germline assignment: CDR1 SEHNR and CDR2 FQNEAQ (reference sequence). The V and J ends lost 2 bases and 4 bases, in that order; junction bases with no gene match: 5. This CDR3 spans 15 amino acids. CDR3: CASSLRLAGVYEQYF. CDR3 nucleotide sequence: TGTGCCAGCAGCTTACGGCTAGCGGGAGTGTACGAGCAGTACTTC.

The chain carries TRBV7-2 and TRBJ2-5; 10 bases are shared with TRBD2. Trimming removed 2 bases from V and 1 base from J; junction bases left unmatched: 7. Looked up from germline, CDR1 is SGHTA and CDR2 is FQGNSA. CDR3 size: 17 residues. CDR3 nucleotides: TGTGCCAGCAGCTTACAGCGGGGGGGAACCCGCCAAGAGACCCAGTACTTC. It encodes CASSLQRGGTRQETQYF.

The rearrangement uses TRBV5-1 and TRBJ1-3; no clear D gene. CDR3 size: 15 residues. The ends were cut back, 4 bases at V and 0 bases at J, with 11 bases in the middle. The germline CDR1 and CDR2 sequences are SGHRS and YFSETQ. CDR3 residues: CASSQTSSSGNTIYF. The CDR3 DNA reads as TGCGCCAGCAGCCAGACATCCTCCTCTGGAAACACCATATATTTT.

This clonotype was picked up a small number of times. This chain uses TRBV20-1 with TRBJ2-1; 10 bases map to TRBD2. The CDR3 is 17 amino acids. V shed 0 bases and J 8 bases; nucleotides not matched to a gene: 13. Germline values: CDR1 DFQATT, CDR2 SNEGSKA (reference sequence). The CDR3 DNA follows: TGCAGTGCTAGAGATCTAACTAGCGGGAAAGGAAGGGATGAGCAGTTCTTC. Residues: CSARDLTSGKGRDEQFF.

The CDR3 nucleotides are TGTGCCAGCAGCCAAGAACGCGAGACCCAGTACTTC. It specifies CASSQERETQYF. V gene TRBV3-1 combines with J gene TRBJ2-5; unclear D gene. The germline gives CDR1 LGHDT, CDR2 YNNKEL (reference sequence). The CDR3 is 12 amino acids. V lost 0 bases, J lost 5 bases, and 4 bases lay in between.

This clonotype has more than one count but fewer than ten. The CDR3 loop is CASRVAGRTDTQYF. The CDR3 DNA reads as TGTGCCAGCAGGGTAGCGGGACGCACAGATACGCAGTATTTT. The J gene is TRBJ2-3, the V gene TRBV12-3 or TRBV12-4; 8 nucleotides line up with TRBD2. There are 14 residues in the CDR3. V shed 6 bases, J shed 1 base, and the junction held 3 bases outside the gene matches.

V gene TRBV24-1 combines with J gene TRBJ1-2; D unresolved. Germline CDR1 KGHDR, CDR2 SFDVKD. This CDR3 contains 12 residues. V was cut by 2 bases and J by 8 bases, with 8 bases left in between. Written as DNA, the CDR3 is TGTGCCACCAGTGATTCGCTAGGGGGCTACACCTTC. It is translated as CATSDSLGGYTF.

The genes are TRBV6-1 and TRBJ1-2; TRBD1 matches at 8 bases. The CDR3 totals 13 residues. The germline V gene encodes CDR1 MNHNS and CDR2 SASEGT. J was trimmed by 2 bases and V by 10 bases; bases with no gene match: 6. In DNA form, the CDR3 reads TGTGCCATCGAGGACAGGGCAAACTATGGCTACACCTTC. Residues: CAIEDRANYGYTF.

The CDR3 DNA reads as TGTGCCAGCAGCTATGCGGGACAGGATGCGTCACCCCTCCACTTT. It yields the protein CASSYAGQDASPLHF. The chain couples TRBV11-3 to TRBJ1-6; 8 bases are a match to TRBD1. This CDR3 spans 15 amino acids. Germline V gene lookup returns CDR1 SGHNT and CDR2 YENEEA. The V and J ends lost 4 bases and 10 bases, in that order; junction bases with no gene match: 9.

This sequence joins TRBV20-1 and TRBJ1-6; TRBD1 aligns across 8 bases. Germline CDR1 DFQATT, CDR2 SNEGSKA (reference sequence). J was trimmed by 10 bases and V by 6 bases; bases with no gene match: 8. CDR3 length equals 13 residues. The CDR3 loop reads CSATGQGRSPLHF. CDR3 bases: TGCAGTGCGACCGGACAGGGACGCTCACCCCTCCACTTT.

V is TRBV3-1 and J is TRBJ2-5, with a weak D call TRBD2 (6 bases). The germline V gene has CDR1 LGHDT and CDR2 YNNKEL (reference sequence). The CDR3 length is 16 residues. V lost 3 bases, J lost 1 base, and 15 bases lay in between. CDR3 sequence reads: CASSQGGPGLQETQYF. The DNA of the CDR3 is TGTGCCAGCAGCCAGGGGGGACCGGGACTCCAAGAGACCCAGTACTTC.

This clonotype was picked up a small number of times. The CDR3 nucleotides are TGTGCCAGCAGTACTTTCCACAGGGACACAGATACGCAGTATTTT. This sequence encodes CASSTFHRDTDTQYF. The V and J genes are TRBV12-3 or TRBV12-4 and TRBJ2-3; D is perhaps TRBD1 (6 bases). Trimming cost V 5 bases and J 2 bases, with 14 bases left between them. The length of the CDR3 is 15 residues.

This clonotype was seen just once. The rearrangement uses TRBV2 and TRBJ2-5; TRBD2 aligns across 10 bases. Germline V lookup: CDR1 SNHLY, CDR2 FYNNEI. This CDR3 comprises 16 residues. Trimming removed 1 base from V and 5 bases from J; junction bases left unmatched: 7. CDR3 DNA: TGTGCCAGCAGTGAAGTGAAGCGGGGGGGGCCGGAGACCCAGTACTTC. It encodes CASSEVKRGGPETQYF.

The J gene is TRBJ1-1, the V gene TRBV18, with TRBD1 matching 9 bases. This CDR3 is built from 14 residues. Germline V gene data show CDR1 as KGHSH and CDR2 as LQKENI. Unmatched junction bases numbered 1, after V lost 2 bases and J lost 3 bases. The CDR3 nucleotides are TGTGCCAGCTCACCAGGACAGGGGCACACTGAAGCTTTCTTT. This codes for CASSPGQGHTEAFF.